This TCR beta chain was sequenced during a study of blood T cell repertoires in COVID-19. Study-wide background: Material from acute and convalescent COVID-19 was sourced from the United States, Italy and Spain. Sample material is recorded as cDNA or gDNA derived from T cells, B-cell-depleted T cells, or PBMCs.

Original analysis: Amplified reference gene primers provided the basis for estimating nucleated cell counts. The data were produced by immunoSEQ multiplex PCR, yet TCRdb's version contains in-frame clones alone and is incomplete. The V and J calls and clone size are taken from that table; D and trimming were inferred from the DNA. In the table there are around 67,000 clones, roughly 81% of which are singletons. This clone was detected a few times. There are 14 residues in the CDR3. The V gene end was trimmed by 5 bases and the J gene end by 2 bases; junction bases not matched to a gene: 4. Germline-derived CDR1 and CDR2 are LGHDT and YNNKEL (reference sequence).

Sequenced input: peripheral blood. This chain uses TRBV3-1 (or the pseudogene TRBV3-2) with TRBJ2-7; 9 bases match TRBD2. The sequence was obtained from a human donor in a cohort sampled during active COVID-19. The CDR3 loop reads CASSSSGTAYEQYF. The CDR3 DNA is TGTGCCAGCAGCTCTAGCGGGACGGCCTACGAGCAGTACTTC.